The clone carrying this T cell receptor (beta chain) was seen many times. Its antigen is undetermined. Separate cDNA molecules received unique molecular identifiers, which the library attached to them. A single record per CDR3 protein comes from TCRdb applying MiXCR to the RACE reads. The sample contains roughly 100,000 distinct CDR3 sequences, around 10% of which appear only once. Time point of the sample: pre-sensitization, week 0. Noted treatment: therapeutic diphenylcyclopropenone sensitization with weekly scalp DPC. Donors, patients with alopecia ranging from 18 to 70 years old and judged suitable for DPC, provided samples. The data are from a study of human T cells and chemical hapten exposure. General study results and limits: DPC sensitization left the count of TCRs above 1 in 1000 unchanged.

This sample comprised whole blood, obtained in connection with sensitization to the hapten diphenylcyclopropenone (DPC). The sequence derives from a woman in her thirties or forties with alopecia areata. Some clones in this sample may be carry-over from other donors' samples.

The chain's CDR3 is CASSPHGQGRRNTEAFF. The CDR3, as DNA: TGTGCCAGCAGTCCGCACGGACAGGGCCGGAGAAACACTGAAGCTTTCTTT. V is TRBV6-6 and J is TRBJ1-1, with 8 positions matching TRBD1. Germline-derived CDR1 and CDR2 are MNHNY and SVGAGI (reference sequence). The trim removed 5 bases at V and 2 bases at J, leaving 13 bases unmatched. The CDR3 consists of 17 residues.